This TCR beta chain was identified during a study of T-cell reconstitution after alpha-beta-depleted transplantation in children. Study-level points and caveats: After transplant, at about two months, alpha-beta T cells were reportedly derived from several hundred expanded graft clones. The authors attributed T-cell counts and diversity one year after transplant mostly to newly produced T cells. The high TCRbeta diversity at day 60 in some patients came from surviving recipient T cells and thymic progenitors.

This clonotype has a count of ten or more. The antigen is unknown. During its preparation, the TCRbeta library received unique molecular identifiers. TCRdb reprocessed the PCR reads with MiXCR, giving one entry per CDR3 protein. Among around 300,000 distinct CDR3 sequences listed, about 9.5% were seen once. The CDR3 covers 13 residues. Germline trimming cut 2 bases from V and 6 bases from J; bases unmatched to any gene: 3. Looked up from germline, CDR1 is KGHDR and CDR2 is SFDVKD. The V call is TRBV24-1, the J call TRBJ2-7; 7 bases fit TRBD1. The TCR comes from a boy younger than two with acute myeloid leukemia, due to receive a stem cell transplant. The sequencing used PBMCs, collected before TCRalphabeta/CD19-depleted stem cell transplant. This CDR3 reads CATSDSGQREQYF. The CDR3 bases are TGTGCCACCAGTGATTCGGGACAGCGCGAGCAGTACTTC.